The 26 T cell receptor beta chains listed next were all sequenced from one sample in a study of T-cell reconstitution after alpha-beta-depleted transplantation in children. Preparation of the TCRbeta library used unique molecular identifiers. TCRdb called the PCR reads again in MiXCR, with one record for every CDR3 protein. The sample consists of a few hundred thousand distinct CDR3 sequences, approximately 9.5% of them appearing once. Specimen: PBMCs from the stem cell graft donor, collected from the stem cell graft. Receptors originate from a human donor who donated a stem cell graft to a child with acute lymphoblastic leukemia.

This clonotype was picked up many times. This chain joins TRBV14 and TRBJ2-2; D possibly corresponds to TRBD2 (5 bases). V lost 1 base and J lost 6, with 9 bases in between. The germline gives CDR1 SGHDN, CDR2 FVKESK. This CDR3 region has 14 residues. The CDR3 protein is CASSQVPGSGELFF. CDR3 nucleotides: TGTGCCAGCAGCCAAGTACCGGGGTCCGGGGAGCTGTTTTTT.

Many counts were recorded for this clonotype. The chain has TRBV10-3 and TRBJ1-1; 9 bases match TRBD1. Germline lookup yields CDR1 ENHRY and CDR2 SYGVKD. This CDR3 spans 14 amino acids. The CDR3 sequence is CAIRDRVMNTEAFF. CDR3 bases: TGTGCTATCCGGGACAGGGTTATGAACACTGAAGCTTTCTTT.

The chain joins TRBV7-2 to TRBJ1-2, with D possibly being TRBD1 (5 bases). The CDR3 covers 14 residues. Germline V gene data show CDR1 as SGHTA and CDR2 as FQGNSA. V lost 0 bases, J lost 2 bases, and 7 bases lay in between. CDR3 sequence (DNA): TGTGCCAGCAGCTTAGCGGCAGGGAACTATGGCTACACCTTC. Its protein product is CASSLAAGNYGYTF.

The J gene is TRBJ2-5, the V gene TRBV6-5; no reliable D call. V lost 2 bases, J lost 4 bases, and 11 bases lay in between. In germline, CDR1 is MNHEY, CDR2 SVGAGI. This CDR3 has 14 residues. In DNA, the CDR3 is TGTGCCAGCAGTTACCCCCAGACGGTAGAGACCCAGTACTTC. This sequence encodes CASSYPQTVETQYF.

At least ten counts were recorded for this clonotype. The chain joins TRBV29-1 to TRBJ1-1; no reliable D call. The V end was cut by 4 bases, the J end by 1 base, with 7 bases between. The CDR3 is 12 amino acids. Per germline, CDR1 SQVTM and CDR2 ANQGSEA. The CDR3 region has the DNA TGCAGCGTTGCTCGGGAGAACACTGAAGCTTTCTTT. Its translation is CSVARENTEAFF.

This clonotype was seen a handful of times. This rearrangement joins TRBV29-1 to TRBJ1-1; D uncertain. Trimming removed 7 bases at V and 5 bases at J, with 14 bases between. Germline V CDR1 and CDR2: SQVTM, ANQGSEA. The CDR3 totals 12 residues. Here the CDR3 reads CSAQGRWTEAFF. Written as DNA, the CDR3 is TGCAGCGCCCAAGGGAGGTGGACTGAAGCTTTCTTT.

This clonotype has a handful of counts. The chain couples TRBV20-1 to TRBJ2-2, with TRBD2 matching 11 bases. CDR3 length equals 16 residues. Germline lookup yields CDR1 DFQATT and CDR2 SNEGSKA (reference sequence). The V gene end was trimmed by 6 bases and the J gene end by 2 bases; junction bases not matched to a gene: 8. The CDR3 sequence: CSADPGLAANTGELFF. CDR3 bases: TGCAGTGCAGACCCGGGACTAGCGGCTAACACCGGGGAGCTGTTTTTT.

The genes are TRBV11-3 and TRBJ2-1; TRBD1 matches 8 bases. V lost 2 bases to trimming and J lost 3 bases; unmatched junction nucleotides: 3. CDR1 is SGHNT and CDR2 is YENEEA in the germline V gene. CDR3 length: 15 residues. The chain's CDR3 is CASSLNRGDYNEQFF. The CDR3 nucleotides read TGTGCCAGCAGCTTAAACAGGGGGGACTACAATGAGCAGTTCTTC. Filled out from reference TRBV11-3 and TRBJ2-1, the complete variable domain reads EAGVVQSPRYKIIEKKQPVAFWCNPISGHNTLYWYLQNLGQGPELLIRYENEEAVDDSQLPKDRFSAERLKGVDSTLKIQPAELGDSAVYLCASSLNRGDYNEQFFGPGTRLTVL.

The DNA of the CDR3 is TGCAGTGCTGGACGCCAAGAGGGGGCAAACTATGGCTACACCTTC. It encodes CSAGRQEGANYGYTF. V usage is TRBV20-1 and J usage is TRBJ1-2, with 7 positions matching TRBD1. After removal of 5 bases from V and 2 bases from J, the junction contained 11 bases not matched to a gene. The CDR3 has 15 residues. The germline gives CDR1 DFQATT, CDR2 SNEGSKA (reference sequence).

In its sample, this clonotype was seen many times. This sequence joins TRBV20-1 and TRBJ1-1; no definite D call. Germline assignment: CDR1 DFQATT and CDR2 SNEGSKA (reference sequence). Trimming took off 5 bases at V and 2 bases at J, with 12 bases between the two ends. CDR3 length: 13 amino acids. The CDR3 DNA reads as TGCAGTGCTCCCTATAGGTTTAACACTGAAGCTTTCTTT. Protein sequence: CSAPYRFNTEAFF.

V usage is TRBV4-1 and J usage is TRBJ2-3, with D tentatively TRBD2 (7 bases). The germline CDR1 and CDR2 sequences are MGHRA and YSYEKL. V lost 0 bases and J lost 8, with 15 bases in between. The CDR3 is 15 amino acids. The CDR3 sequence is CASSQDSGGAITQYF. The CDR3 nucleotides read TGCGCCAGCAGCCAAGATAGTGGGGGGGCGATTACGCAGTATTTT.

The V and J genes are TRBV15 and TRBJ2-5; no clear D gene. Germline V CDR1 and CDR2: LNHNV, YYDKDF (reference sequence). The V end was cut by 0 bases, the J end by 2 bases, with 7 bases between. This CDR3 contains 14 residues. The CDR3 region has the DNA TGTGCCACCAGCAGAGAGGGTGGGCAAGAGACCCAGTACTTC. Translating it yields CATSREGGQETQYF.

This clonotype was counted only a few times. This sequence joins TRBV12-5 and TRBJ1-1, with TRBD1 matching 10 bases. Germline loops: CDR1 LGHNT, CDR2 FRNRAP. V was clipped by 7 bases and J by 3 bases; unmatched bases: 17. The CDR3 has 18 residues. For the CDR3, the DNA is TGTGCTAGTGACGGGTATGAAGGACAGGGACAGGGGTACACTGAAGCTTTCTTT. It translates to CASDGYEGQGQGYTEAFF.

This rearrangement joins TRBV4-3 to TRBJ1-2, with TRBD1 matching 7 bases. This CDR3 region has 15 residues. Germline V gene lookup returns CDR1 LGHNA and CDR2 YSLEER. V gave up 1 base and J gave up 6 bases; unmatched junction bases: 8. The CDR3 sequence: CASSQVDRPRDGYTF. The CDR3 nucleotides read TGCGCCAGCAGCCAAGTGGACAGGCCTCGGGATGGCTACACCTTC.

The CDR3 reads CSATSGPTYNEQFF. The CDR3 DNA is TGCAGTGCTACTAGCGGTCCTACCTACAATGAGCAGTTCTTC. V and J are TRBV20-1 and TRBJ2-1; 7 positions agree with TRBD2. Trimming took 4 bases from V and 2 from J; bases not matched to a gene: 5. The germline V gene has CDR1 DFQATT and CDR2 SNEGSKA (reference sequence). The CDR3 covers 14 residues.

This clonotype was counted only a few times. The chain combines TRBV6-1 with TRBJ2-1, with TRBD1 matching 10 bases. CDR1 MNHNS and CDR2 SASEGT come from the germline V gene. CDR3 size: 17 residues. The V segment lost 0 bases and the J segment 3 bases; nucleotides outside the gene matches: 5. The CDR3 coding sequence is TGTGCCAGCAGTGAAGCTGGGGGGACAGGGGACTACAATGAGCAGTTCTTC. Amino acid sequence: CASSEAGGTGDYNEQFF.

The J gene is TRBJ2-7, the V gene TRBV18, with D unresolved. V was trimmed by 6 bases and J by 3 bases, leaving 3 bases between them. The CDR3 consists of 10 residues. Germline-derived CDR1 and CDR2 are KGHSH and LQKENI. The CDR3 is CASSGYEQYF. DNA of the CDR3: TGTGCCAGCTCCGGCTACGAGCAGTACTTC.

This clonotype was observed many times. The chain uses TRBV27 and TRBJ1-1; tentative D call: TRBD1 (5 bases). The CDR3 loop spans 13 amino acids. Trimming removed 5 bases from V and 1 base from J, with 8 bases in between. Germline lookup yields CDR1 MNHEY and CDR2 SMNVEV (reference sequence). The CDR3 DNA reads TGTGCCAGCAGTGTCCAGGGGAACACTGAAGCTTTCTTT. This codes for CASSVQGNTEAFF.

This clonotype was seen only a few times. This sequence joins TRBV7-6 and TRBJ1-1, with a possible D match to TRBD1 (5 bases). Per the germline V gene, CDR1 is SGHVS and CDR2 is FNYEAQ. V was trimmed by 7 bases and J by 0 bases, leaving 21 bases between them. The CDR3 covers 17 residues. Here the CDR3 DNA reads TGTGCCAGCACCCCAAATCGGGGGTTGCCGATGAACACTGAAGCTTTCTTT. It translates to CASTPNRGLPMNTEAFF.

This clonotype occurred many times. The chain recombines TRBV11-2 with TRBJ1-4; the D gene is possibly TRBD1 (6 bases). CDR3 size: 15 residues. Germline V gene data show CDR1 as SGHAT and CDR2 as FQNNGV. The germline V and J ends were trimmed by 5 bases and 8 bases, with 18 bases remaining between them. CDR3 DNA: TGTGCCAGCAGCGTCCTAGGGGGGTTAACCGAAAAACTGTTTTTT. Translation: CASSVLGGLTEKLFF.

The sample holds a few counts of this clonotype. The chain is built from TRBV11-2 and TRBJ2-7; maybe TRBD1 (6 bases). Trimming stripped 1 base from V and 2 bases from J, with 12 bases between. The CDR3 is 15 residues long. Germline CDR1 reads SGHAT; CDR2 reads FQNNGV. For the CDR3, the DNA is TGTGCCAGCAGCTTAGGAACAGGGAGTCCCTACGAGCAGTACTTC. Residues: CASSLGTGSPYEQYF.

The sample holds a few counts of this clonotype. J is TRBJ1-1 and V is TRBV12-3 or TRBV12-4; D is uncertain. The length of the CDR3 is 14 residues. The V and J ends lost 3 bases and 0 bases respectively, with 8 bases between them. The CDR3 DNA reads as TGTGCCAGCAGTTTGAAGAGGCTGAACACTGAAGCTTTCTTT. It is translated as CASSLKRLNTEAFF.

This chain connects TRBV5-1 to TRBJ1-1, with D possibly being TRBD1 (5 bases). Trimming left V 4 bases short and J 4 bases short, with 26 bases between. The CDR3 runs to 18 residues. Looked up from germline, CDR1 is SGHRS and CDR2 is YFSETQ. The CDR3 spells CASSQGALRQGGFTEAFF. CDR3 in DNA: TGCGCCAGCAGCCAGGGCGCCCTCCGGCAGGGAGGTTTCACTGAAGCTTTCTTT.

This clonotype has ten or more counts. This rearrangement joins TRBV5-1 to TRBJ2-3; D is uncertain. The V and J ends lost 3 bases and 0 bases respectively, with 8 bases between them. The CDR3 has 14 amino acids. Germline V gene lookup returns CDR1 SGHRS and CDR2 YFSETQ. CDR3 nucleotides: TGCGCCAGCAGCTCTCAGGACAGCACAGATACGCAGTATTTT. This encodes CASSSQDSTDTQYF.

This clonotype was detected many times. The chain has TRBV9 and TRBJ2-3, with a possible D match to TRBD1 (5 bases). There are 16 residues in the CDR3. Germline loops: CDR1 SGDLS, CDR2 YYNGEE. Trimming left V 0 bases short and J 0 bases short, with 11 bases between. In DNA, the CDR3 is TGTGCCAGCAGCGTAGTTGCAGGGCTAAGCACAGATACGCAGTATTTT. It yields the protein CASSVVAGLSTDTQYF.

The CDR3, as DNA: TGTGCCAGCAGCTTAACAGGGGGCCTGGATGAGCAGTTCTTC. Its translation: CASSLTGGLDEQFF. V and J are TRBV7-6 and TRBJ2-1; TRBD1 matches at 9 bases. This CDR3 is built from 14 residues. V dropped 2 bases and J dropped 8; count of bases not matched to a gene: 4. Germline assignment: CDR1 SGHVS and CDR2 FNYEAQ. The variable domain in full, completed from reference TRBV7-6 and TRBJ2-1, reads GAGVSQSPRYKVTKRGQDVALRCDPISGHVSLYWYRQALGQGPEFLTYFNYEAQQDKSGLPNDRFSAERPEGSISTLTIQRTEQRDSAMYRCASSLTGGLDEQFFGPGTRLTVL.